This T cell receptor (beta chain) stems from a study of blood T cell repertoires in COVID-19 (dated by TCRdb to between 2020 and 2021). Some background on the complete study: The collaborator samples originated in the United States, Italy and Spain and spanned the acute and convalescent phases of COVID-19. The material from the prospective study consisted of cDNA or gDNA derived from T cells, B-cell-depleted T cells, or PBMCs. Deeply sampled blood TCRbeta repertoires from subjects exposed to, actively infected with, or recovered from COVID-19 were included in the dataset. The repertoires were released in a freely available public database meant as a resource for research on the immune response to SARS-CoV-2. Samples came from the ongoing ImmuneRACE study (first 160 participants) plus 1,254 subjects from 6 global collaborators. The sample metadata nearly always contained a de-identified subject ID, COVID-19 status, age in years and sex. Where available, HLA class I and class II types were obtained from metadata supplied by the sample provider rather than from assay-based typing.

What the research found in general, with its limitations: The amount of clinical and demographic metadata varied by source and participant and was provided uncurated.

The immunoSEQ Assay, a bias-controlled multiplex PCR, was used to amplify TCRbeta CDR3 regions from genomic DNA. The study's own analysis went as follows. The number of nucleated cells in each sample was estimated by amplification of reference gene primers within the assay. To quantify the absolute abundance of each unique TCRbeta CDR3 rearrangement, sequence reads were collapsed and filtered. Productive Simpson clonality was computed per sample as the square root of Simpson's diversity index over productive rearrangements. TCRdb obtained this table from immuneACCESS and retained in-frame rearrangements with V and J assigned. These tables miss some clones; where compared with another copy, unresolved V genes account for less than half of the shortfall, and the remainder is unexplained. The V and J calls and clone size are taken from that table; D and trimming were inferred from the DNA. For this sample the table gives roughly 300,000 clones, of which 89% were detected only once. The ten largest account for roughly 6.7% of the sample.

About this clone: Its antigen remains undetermined. Nothing much larger sits one base from this clone, and base qualities are not available.

Samples from volunteer blood donors who had recovered from COVID-19 were contributed by a second Seattle source. The collaborating institutions used their own protocols to collect whole blood in K2EDTA tubes. Collaborator samples were shipped for TCRbeta analysis as frozen whole blood, isolated PBMCs, or DNA extracted from either sample type. Taken from the germline V gene, the CDR1 and CDR2 loops are SGHTA and FQGNSA. Trimming accounts for 1 base at V and 3 bases at J, while the number of junction bases matched to no gene is 3. Inclusive of the bounding cysteine and phenylalanine, the CDR3 is 15 residues long. Only the CDR3 region is kept as DNA, spanning 45 bases read in frame from base 1.

The specimen sequenced was peripheral blood. The chain was built from TRBV7-2 and TRBJ2-7, and TRBD1 aligns with 10 junction nucleotides. The receptor's source is a man aged 18 to 35 who had recovered from COVID-19. The CDR3 protein is CASSLGGQGNYEQYF. The nucleotides are TGTGCCAGCAGCTTAGGGGGACAGGGGAACTACGAGCAGTACTTC.